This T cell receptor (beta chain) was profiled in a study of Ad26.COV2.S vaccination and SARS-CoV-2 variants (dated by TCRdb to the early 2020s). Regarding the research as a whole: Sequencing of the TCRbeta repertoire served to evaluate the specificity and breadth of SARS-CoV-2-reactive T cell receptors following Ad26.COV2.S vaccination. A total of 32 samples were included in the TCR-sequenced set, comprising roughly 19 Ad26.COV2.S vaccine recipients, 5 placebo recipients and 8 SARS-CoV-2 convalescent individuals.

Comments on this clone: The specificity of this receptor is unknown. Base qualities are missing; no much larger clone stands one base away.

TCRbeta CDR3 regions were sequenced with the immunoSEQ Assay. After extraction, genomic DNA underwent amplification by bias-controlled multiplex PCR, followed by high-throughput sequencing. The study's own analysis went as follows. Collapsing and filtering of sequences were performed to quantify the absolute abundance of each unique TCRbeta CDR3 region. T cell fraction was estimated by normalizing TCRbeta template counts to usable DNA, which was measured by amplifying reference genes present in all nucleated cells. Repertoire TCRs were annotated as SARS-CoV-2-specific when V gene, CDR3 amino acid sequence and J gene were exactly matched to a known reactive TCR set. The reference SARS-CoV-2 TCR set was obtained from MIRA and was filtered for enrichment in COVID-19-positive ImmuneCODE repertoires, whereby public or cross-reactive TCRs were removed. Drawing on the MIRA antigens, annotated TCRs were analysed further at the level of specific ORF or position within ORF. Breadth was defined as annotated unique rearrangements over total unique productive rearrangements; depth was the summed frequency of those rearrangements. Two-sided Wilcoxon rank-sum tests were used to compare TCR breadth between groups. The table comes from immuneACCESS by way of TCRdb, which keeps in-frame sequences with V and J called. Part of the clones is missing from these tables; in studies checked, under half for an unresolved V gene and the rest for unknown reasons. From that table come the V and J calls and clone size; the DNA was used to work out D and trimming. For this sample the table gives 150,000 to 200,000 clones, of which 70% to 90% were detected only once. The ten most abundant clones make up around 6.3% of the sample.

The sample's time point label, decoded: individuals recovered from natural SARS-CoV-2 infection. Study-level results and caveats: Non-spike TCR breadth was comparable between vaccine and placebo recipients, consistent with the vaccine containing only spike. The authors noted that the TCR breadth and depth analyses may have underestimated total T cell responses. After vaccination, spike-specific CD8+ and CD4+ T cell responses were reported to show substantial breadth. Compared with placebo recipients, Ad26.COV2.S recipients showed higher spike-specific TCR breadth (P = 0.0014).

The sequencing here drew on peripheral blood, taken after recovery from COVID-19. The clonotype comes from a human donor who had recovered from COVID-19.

The DNA is as follows: TGTGCCACCCGGTGGAGGGGGCAGGGCACCGGGGAGCTGTTTTTT. This translates into CATRWRGQGTGELFF. Recombination connected TRBV6-5 to TRBJ2-2, and perhaps TRBD1 as D gene, on 7 matching bases. The junction shows trimming of 10 bases on V and 4 bases on J, plus 19 bases between the germline ends. Per the germline V gene, MNHEY is the CDR1 and SVGAGI is the CDR2. The CDR3 sequence holds 15 residues, the cysteine and phenylalanine included. Only the CDR3 DNA stays, 45 bases, in frame from base 1.